This is a list of T cell receptor beta chains from one sample in a study of T cell responses to AZD1222 COVID-19 vaccine. Assay used: immunoSEQ multiplex PCR; TCRdb lists only in-frame clones, some missing. Among roughly 120,000 clones listed, approximately 84% were seen once. Material: peripheral blood, obtained on day 0 of AZD1222 vaccination. These receptor sequences come from an adult in good health. CDR3s include the opening cysteine and the closing phenylalanine or tryptophan. The order of the fields is V gene, J gene, clone size, D gene, CDR3 DNA, CDR3 protein. The D gene is left open where the match is weak. The size field is filled for only some rows; it gives once, few, many or a size class.

v_gene: TRBV5-1
j_gene: TRBJ1-4
abundance: .
d_gene: TRBD1
CDR3nt: TGCGCCAGCAGCTTGATTGGACAGGGGACTAATGAAAAACTGTTTTTT
CDR3aa: CASSLIGQGTNEKLFF

v_gene: TRBV29-1
j_gene: TRBJ2-1
abundance: .
d_gene: TRBD1
CDR3nt: TGCAGCGTAGGGACAGGGGAGGACGCTGAGCAGTTCTTC
CDR3aa: CSVGTGEDAEQFF

v_gene: TRBV10-3
j_gene: TRBJ2-5
abundance: .
d_gene: .
CDR3nt: TGTGCCGACCCGGCGGTTCGTAGTGAGACCCAGTACTTC
CDR3aa: CADPAVRSETQYF

v_gene: TRBV10-2
j_gene: TRBJ2-3
abundance: .
d_gene: .
CDR3nt: TGCGCCAGCCAGCTAGATCTGGATACGCAGTATTTT
CDR3aa: CASQLDLDTQYF

v_gene: TRBV30
j_gene: TRBJ2-1
abundance: .
d_gene: TRBD1
CDR3nt: TGTGCCTGGAGCCCATTTACAGGGGGCTGGCAGTTCTTC
CDR3aa: CAWSPFTGGWQFF

v_gene: TRBV6-5
j_gene: TRBJ1-1
abundance: .
d_gene: .
CDR3nt: TGTGCCAGCAGTCCCGACAGGACGAACACTGAAGCTTTCTTT
CDR3aa: CASSPDRTNTEAFF

v_gene: TRBV10-3
j_gene: TRBJ2-3
abundance: .
d_gene: .
CDR3nt: TGTGCCATACGAGCATACGGGGATACGCAGTATTTT
CDR3aa: CAIRAYGDTQYF

v_gene: TRBV6-2/TRBV6-3
j_gene: TRBJ2-1
abundance: .
d_gene: .
CDR3nt: TGTGCCAGCAGTTACTCTCGGGAGCAGTTCTTC
CDR3aa: CASSYSREQFF

v_gene: TRBV2
j_gene: TRBJ1-1
abundance: .
d_gene: .
CDR3nt: TGTGCCAGCTCCCAACATATGAACACTGAAGCTTTCTTT
CDR3aa: CASSQHMNTEAFF

v_gene: TRBV11-3
j_gene: TRBJ1-6
abundance: .
d_gene: .
CDR3nt: TGTGCCAGCAGCATAGAAGGGGACCTCAATTCACCCCTCCACTTT
CDR3aa: CASSIEGDLNSPLHF

v_gene: TRBV4-1
j_gene: TRBJ1-1
abundance: .
d_gene: .
CDR3nt: TGCGCCAGCAGCCCCCCGGCAGGCGGAGCTTTCTTT
CDR3aa: CASSPPAGGAFF

v_gene: TRBV27
j_gene: TRBJ2-5
abundance: .
d_gene: TRBD2
CDR3nt: TGTGCCAGCAGCCCTCTAGCGGGGGGTTCGGAGACCCAGTACTTC
CDR3aa: CASSPLAGGSETQYF

v_gene: TRBV18
j_gene: TRBJ1-2
abundance: .
d_gene: .
CDR3nt: TGTGCCAGCTCTCCCAACGACAGGCTGGGCTACACCTTC
CDR3aa: CASSPNDRLGYTF

v_gene: TRBV5-1
j_gene: TRBJ2-1
abundance: .
d_gene: TRBD1
CDR3nt: TGCGCCAGCAGCGGCGGGACAGGGGTGCGGAATGAGCAGTTCTTC
CDR3aa: CASSGGTGVRNEQFF

v_gene: TRBV2
j_gene: TRBJ1-1
abundance: .
d_gene: .
CDR3nt: TGTGCCAGCAGCGAGGAGTCCAGGGTCTTTTCGAACACTGAAGCTTTCTTT
CDR3aa: CASSEESRVFSNTEAFF

v_gene: TRBV21-1
j_gene: TRBJ2-1
abundance: .
d_gene: .
CDR3nt: TGTGCCAGCAGCAAAGGAGGTATCCCGGGACAGGGACCTCTGGGGGACAATGAGCAGTTCTTC
CDR3aa: CASSKGGIPGQGPLGDNEQFF

v_gene: TRBV9
j_gene: TRBJ2-7
abundance: .
d_gene: TRBD2
CDR3nt: TGTGCCAGCAGCGTAGTAGCGGGGGCCTACGAGCAGTACTTC
CDR3aa: CASSVVAGAYEQYF

v_gene: TRBV19
j_gene: TRBJ2-6
abundance: .
d_gene: TRBD2
CDR3nt: TGTGCCAGTAGTATAACCGGACTAGCCCCACCTGGGGCCAACGTCCTGACTTTC
CDR3aa: CASSITGLAPPGANVLTF

v_gene: TRBV7-3
j_gene: TRBJ2-7
abundance: .
d_gene: .
CDR3nt: TGTGCCAGCAGCTTAGACCCCACCGGGTACGAGCAGTACTTC
CDR3aa: CASSLDPTGYEQYF

v_gene: TRBV30
j_gene: TRBJ1-4
abundance: .
d_gene: TRBD1
CDR3nt: TGTGCCTGGAATAGACAGGGGGCAACTAATGAAAAACTGTTTTTT
CDR3aa: CAWNRQGATNEKLFF

v_gene: TRBV7-2
j_gene: TRBJ2-2
abundance: .
d_gene: TRBD2
CDR3nt: TGTGCCAGCAGCTTCGGTTTAGCGGGAGCCGGGGAGCTGTTTTTT
CDR3aa: CASSFGLAGAGELFF

v_gene: TRBV28
j_gene: TRBJ2-5
abundance: .
d_gene: TRBD2
CDR3nt: TGTGCCAGCAGTTTAGGCGGGAGAGAGACCCAGTACTTC
CDR3aa: CASSLGGRETQYF

v_gene: TRBV28
j_gene: TRBJ2-5
abundance: once
d_gene: .
CDR3nt: TGTGCCAGCAGTTTTCGGCAGGGGAGTTGGGAGACCCAGTACTTC
CDR3aa: CASSFRQGSWETQYF

v_gene: TRBV5-1
j_gene: TRBJ2-2
abundance: few
d_gene: .
CDR3nt: TGCGCCAGCAGCACCGGACAGTCGAACACCGGGGAGCTGTTTTTT
CDR3aa: CASSTGQSNTGELFF

v_gene: TRBV28
j_gene: TRBJ1-6
abundance: once
d_gene: .
CDR3nt: TGTGCCAGCAGGTCGAGCTCCTATAATTCACCCCTCCACTTT
CDR3aa: CASRSSSYNSPLHF

v_gene: TRBV7-2
j_gene: TRBJ2-3
abundance: .
d_gene: .
CDR3nt: TGTGCCAGCAGCTATAATGTTGTAACAGATACGCAGTATTTT
CDR3aa: CASSYNVVTDTQYF

v_gene: TRBV30
j_gene: TRBJ2-5
abundance: .
d_gene: TRBD2
CDR3nt: TGTGCCTGGAGTGTACCCCGCGTACTAGCGGGGGGGCAAAGCGGAGAGACCCAGTACTTC
CDR3aa: CAWSVPRVLAGGQSGETQYF

v_gene: TRBV30
j_gene: TRBJ2-7
abundance: .
d_gene: .
CDR3nt: TGTGCCTGGAGTGTACATCAGGGCTCCTACGAGCAGTACTTC
CDR3aa: CAWSVHQGSYEQYF

v_gene: TRBV6-5
j_gene: TRBJ2-3
abundance: .
d_gene: TRBD2
CDR3nt: TGTGCCAGCACCGTAGGGACTAGCGGGGGAGATACGCAGTATTTT
CDR3aa: CASTVGTSGGDTQYF

v_gene: TRBV19
j_gene: TRBJ2-7
abundance: .
d_gene: .
CDR3nt: TGTGCCAGTAGTAGCCACAGGGGGAGGGTTGAGCAGTACTTC
CDR3aa: CASSSHRGRVEQYF

v_gene: TRBV5-4
j_gene: TRBJ1-1
abundance: .
d_gene: TRBD1
CDR3nt: TGTGCCAGCAGCCCCGGGACAGGGGGCAGGACTGAAGCTTTCTTT
CDR3aa: CASSPGTGGRTEAFF

v_gene: TRBV29-1
j_gene: TRBJ1-1
abundance: .
d_gene: TRBD1
CDR3nt: TGCAGCGCCTACAGGGGAATTAACACTGAAGCTTTCTTT
CDR3aa: CSAYRGINTEAFF

v_gene: TRBV6-2/TRBV6-3
j_gene: TRBJ2-7
abundance: .
d_gene: TRBD2
CDR3nt: TGTGCCAGCAGTTACTCCCCCAGCGGGAGGCTAGAAGGGGAGTACTTC
CDR3aa: CASSYSPSGRLEGEYF

v_gene: TRBV3-1/TRBV3-2
j_gene: TRBJ1-1
abundance: .
d_gene: .
CDR3nt: TGTGCCAGCAGCCAATGGGGGGACGGTGGGAACACTGAAGCTTTCTTT
CDR3aa: CASSQWGDGGNTEAFF

v_gene: TRBV15
j_gene: TRBJ2-7
abundance: .
d_gene: TRBD1
CDR3nt: TGTGCCACCAGCCCAGGACAGGGGTCGTTCGAGCAGTACTTC
CDR3aa: CATSPGQGSFEQYF

v_gene: TRBV5-1
j_gene: TRBJ2-5
abundance: .
d_gene: .
CDR3nt: TGCGCCAGCAGTCGGGCGAACCAAGAGACCCAGTACTTC
CDR3aa: CASSRANQETQYF

v_gene: TRBV19
j_gene: TRBJ1-2
abundance: .
d_gene: .
CDR3nt: TGTGCCAGTCGGACGGACCTTGCCAACTATGGCTACACCTTC
CDR3aa: CASRTDLANYGYTF

v_gene: TRBV5-1
j_gene: TRBJ1-5
abundance: .
d_gene: .
CDR3nt: TGCGCCAGCAGCTTTGGCGGATCCCCGAGCAATCAGCCCCAGCATTTT
CDR3aa: CASSFGGSPSNQPQHF

v_gene: TRBV2
j_gene: TRBJ2-7
abundance: .
d_gene: .
CDR3nt: TGTGCCAGCAATACTTTGATATCCGTTGTGGGAGAGCAGTACTTC
CDR3aa: CASNTLISVVGEQYF

v_gene: TRBV2
j_gene: TRBJ2-5
abundance: .
d_gene: .
CDR3nt: TGTGCCAGCAGTAAACGGGCCTGGGAACAAGAGACCCAGTACTTC
CDR3aa: CASSKRAWEQETQYF

v_gene: TRBV12-3/TRBV12-4
j_gene: TRBJ1-4
abundance: .
d_gene: .
CDR3nt: TGTGCCAGCAGCATAAGGGAAAAACTGTTTTTT
CDR3aa: CASSIREKLFF

v_gene: TRBV7-3
j_gene: TRBJ2-5
abundance: .
d_gene: .
CDR3nt: TGTGCCAGCAGCTTATTCGGCGGAAATGCCAAGGAGACCCAGTACTTC
CDR3aa: CASSLFGGNAKETQYF

v_gene: TRBV28
j_gene: TRBJ1-5
abundance: .
d_gene: TRBD1
CDR3nt: TGTGCCAGCAGTGGCGACAGGGCGCTGGTGGGTCAGCCCCAGCATTTT
CDR3aa: CASSGDRALVGQPQHF

v_gene: TRBV2
j_gene: TRBJ2-7
abundance: .
d_gene: TRBD2
CDR3nt: TGTGCCAGCAGAGGGACTAGCGGGAGGGCCTACGAGCAGTACTTC
CDR3aa: CASRGTSGRAYEQYF

v_gene: TRBV27
j_gene: TRBJ1-6
abundance: .
d_gene: .
CDR3nt: TGTGCCAGCAGTTTACAGGGGAGCTCCTATAATTCACCCCTCCACTTT
CDR3aa: CASSLQGSSYNSPLHF

v_gene: TRBV7-8
j_gene: TRBJ2-1
abundance: .
d_gene: TRBD2
CDR3nt: TGTGCCAGCAGAGACCCTAGCGGGAGCTCCTACAATGAGCAGTTCTTC
CDR3aa: CASRDPSGSSYNEQFF

v_gene: TRBV28
j_gene: TRBJ2-7
abundance: .
d_gene: TRBD2
CDR3nt: TGTGCCAGCAGTTTATGGGGACTAGCGGGAGTCTACGAGCAGTACTTC
CDR3aa: CASSLWGLAGVYEQYF

v_gene: TRBV18
j_gene: TRBJ1-2
abundance: .
d_gene: .
CDR3nt: TGTGCCAGCTCACCAACCCGGGACACTTACTATGGCTACACCTTC
CDR3aa: CASSPTRDTYYGYTF

v_gene: TRBV7-9
j_gene: TRBJ2-5
abundance: .
d_gene: .
CDR3nt: TGTGCCAGCAGCCCGCCTGTTGAGGCTACCTTAGGGGAAGAGACCCAGTACTTC
CDR3aa: CASSPPVEATLGEETQYF

v_gene: TRBV4-1
j_gene: TRBJ1-2
abundance: .
d_gene: .
CDR3nt: TGCGCCAGCAGCCAGACCTTTGGGACGGGGGGCTACACCTTC
CDR3aa: CASSQTFGTGGYTF

v_gene: TRBV5-5
j_gene: TRBJ2-1
abundance: .
d_gene: .
CDR3nt: TGTGCCAGCACCCCTCGGGGGGCTGGTTACAATGAGCAGTTCTTC
CDR3aa: CASTPRGAGYNEQFF

v_gene: TRBV5-6
j_gene: TRBJ2-5
abundance: .
d_gene: .
CDR3nt: TGTGCCAGCAGCTGGGCGGTTGGGGGAGAGACCCAGTACTTC
CDR3aa: CASSWAVGGETQYF

v_gene: TRBV5-5
j_gene: TRBJ2-7
abundance: many
d_gene: .
CDR3nt: TGTGCCAGCAGCGGTCAGGGCTACGAGCAGTACTTC
CDR3aa: CASSGQGYEQYF

v_gene: TRBV3-1/TRBV3-2
j_gene: TRBJ1-1
abundance: .
d_gene: .
CDR3nt: TGTGCCAGCAGCCTAGGGTTTACTGAAGCTTTCTTT
CDR3aa: CASSLGFTEAFF

v_gene: TRBV27
j_gene: TRBJ2-2
abundance: .
d_gene: .
CDR3nt: TGTGCCAGCAGTCCTAGACTAGGTAGTTGGCCCGGGGAGCTGTTTTTT
CDR3aa: CASSPRLGSWPGELFF